A single sample gave rise to the 5 T cell receptor beta chains below, sequenced in a study of CD4 T cells in relation to SARS-CoV-2 and coronaviruses. Unexposed donor CD4+ T cells date from about 2011-2018, before the COVID-19 pandemic. Assay used: immunoSEQ multiplex PCR; TCRdb lists only in-frame clones, some missing. The sample holds roughly 61,000 clones, 86% seen once. The sequenced sample was memory CD4+ T cells from PBMCs. The receptors stem from a human donor in good health.

The V gene is TRBV6-2 or TRBV6-3, the J gene TRBJ2-5; 10 bases line up with TRBD2. The CDR3 sequence is 15 residues long. The germline V gene has CDR1 MNHEY and CDR2 SVGEGT. Germline trimming cut 5 bases from V and 3 bases from J; bases unmatched to any gene: 6. The CDR3 nucleotides read TGTGCCAGCAGTGACGCTGGACTAGCGGAAGAGACCCAGTACTTC. This sequence encodes CASSDAGLAEETQYF.

The chain has TRBV9 and TRBJ2-6; D is ambiguous. CDR1 and CDR2 from the germline V gene are SGDLS and YYNGEE. The CDR3 consists of 18 residues. V was clipped by 3 bases and J by 0 bases, with 16 bases between them. CDR3: CASSAEPASHSGANVLTF. CDR3 sequence (DNA): TGTGCCAGCAGCGCGGAGCCCGCCAGCCACTCTGGGGCCAACGTCCTGACTTTC. Variable domain in full (rest from reference TRBV9 and TRBJ2-6): DSGVTQTPKHLITATGQRVTLRCSPRSGDLSVYWYQQSLDQGLQFLIQYYNGEERAKGNILERFSAQQFPDLHSELNLSSLELGDSALYFCASSAEPASHSGANVLTFGAGSRLTVL.

V usage is TRBV7-2 and J usage is TRBJ1-1; D remains ambiguous. CDR1 and CDR2 from the germline V gene are SGHTA and FQGNSA. The CDR3 sequence is 15 residues long. The V gene lost 4 bases and the J gene lost 0 bases, with 12 bases spanning the gap. CDR3 DNA sequence: TGTGCCAGCAGCTCCTGGGTAGGGCTGAACACTGAAGCTTTCTTT. It is translated as CASSSWVGLNTEAFF.

This chain joins TRBV5-8 and TRBJ2-2; D is undetermined. V was cut by 1 base and J by 4 bases, with 8 bases left in between. This CDR3 has 14 amino acids. Germline V gene sequence: CDR1 SGHTS, CDR2 YDEGEE. CDR3 sequence: CASSLWQLTGELFF. The CDR3 bases are TGTGCCAGCAGCTTGTGGCAGCTCACCGGGGAGCTGTTTTTT.

The genes are TRBV3-1 (or the pseudogene TRBV3-2) and TRBJ2-5; 11 nucleotides align to TRBD1. After removal of 4 bases from V and 5 bases from J, the junction contained 12 bases not matched to a gene. The CDR3 covers 17 residues. CDR1 is LGHDT, CDR2 YNNKEL, per germline (reference sequence). DNA for the CDR3: TGTGCCAGCAGCCGAAGTCGTCCGGGACAGGGGGGGGAGACCCAGTACTTC. Its protein is CASSRSRPGQGGETQYF.